A selection of T cell receptor beta chains follows, all from one sample in a study of memory B cells and T cells in multiple sclerosis. Here immunoSEQ multiplex PCR was the method, and the copy in TCRdb shows in-frame clones only, minus some. The data contain several thousand clones, roughly three fifths of them seen just once; the ten biggest clones take up approximately 30%. Material: memory (CD45RO+) CD8+ T cells from blood. The receptors here all came from a human donor with multiple sclerosis. Both conserved end residues are part of each CDR3. The D gene is left open where the match is weak. Expanded clones get a size class; other rows say once, few or many, or leave the size out.

>TRBJ2-2|once|TRBD2|TRBV5-1
TGCGCCAGCAGCCCCAGAGGGGGACTAGCGGGAGGCACCGGGGAGCTGTTTTTT
CASSPRGGLAGGTGELFF
>TRBJ2-2|.|.|TRBV27
TGTGCCAGCAGTTTATCGCCAGGGGTGGCCGGGGAGCTGTTTTTT
CASSLSPGVAGELFF
>TRBJ1-2|medium-sized|TRBD1|TRBV2
TGTGCCAGCAGGACCGGGACAGGGTTCTATGGCTACACCTTC
CASRTGTGFYGYTF
>TRBJ1-1|.|TRBD1|TRBV6-5
TGTGCCAGCAGTTTCACAGGGGGCACTGAAGCTTTCTTT
CASSFTGGTEAFF
>TRBJ2-7|.|.|TRBV5-6
TGTGCCAGCAGCGCCGGGAACCCCTACGAGCAGTACTTC
CASSAGNPYEQYF
>TRBJ2-7|.|TRBD1|TRBV30
TGTGCCTGGACAGACAGGGTAGGCGAGCAGTACTTC
CAWTDRVGEQYF
>TRBJ2-1|medium-sized|.|TRBV9
TGTGCCAGCAGCGGACCAACGGGGCAGTTCTTC
CASSGPTGQFF
>TRBJ1-1|.|.|TRBV6-6
TGTGCCAGCAGTACAACGGCGACAGAGAACACTGAAGCTTTCTTT
CASSTTATENTEAFF
>TRBJ2-7|.|TRBD1|TRBV4-1
TGCGCCAGCAGCCAAGAGCCCGGACAGGGTGTTTCCTACGAGCAGTACTTC
CASSQEPGQGVSYEQYF
>TRBJ2-7|.|TRBD2|TRBV28
TGTGCCAGCACCCCTCTGCGGGAGATGCCCTACGAGCAGTACTTC
CASTPLREMPYEQYF
>TRBJ2-2|.|TRBD2|TRBV19
TGTGCCAGTAGTATAGATCCCGGACTAGCGGGCTACACCGGGGAGCTGTTTTTT
CASSIDPGLAGYTGELFF
>TRBJ1-1|.|.|TRBV19
TGTGCCAGCCGCGCCGGGGGAACTGAAGCTTTCTTT
CASRAGGTEAFF
>TRBJ2-1|.|TRBD2|TRBV29-1
TGCAGCGTCGTAGCGGGAGCGTACAATGAGCAGTTCTTC
CSVVAGAYNEQFF